This passage covers 21 T cell receptor beta chains from one sample sequenced in a study of T cell responses to AZD1222 COVID-19 vaccine. Repertoires were generated with immunoSEQ multiplex PCR, while TCRdb's copy carries only in-frame clones and drops some. The table lists under 200,000 clones, around 95% of them singletons. This sample comprised peripheral blood, obtained on day 0 of AZD1222 vaccination. The origin of the receptors is an adult in good health.

The chain employs TRBV6-5 and TRBJ2-1, with TRBD2 matching 7 bases. After removal of 4 bases from V and 7 bases from J, the junction contained 4 bases not matched to a gene. Per the germline V gene, CDR1 is MNHEY and CDR2 is SVGAGI. The CDR3 runs 13 residues. CDR3 region: CASSWGGRNEQFF. DNA of the CDR3: TGTGCCAGCAGTTGGGGGGGAAGGAATGAGCAGTTCTTC.

The chain joins TRBV7-6 to TRBJ2-7; tentatively, D is TRBD2 (6 bases). Germline V gene sequence: CDR1 SGHVS, CDR2 FNYEAQ. V gave up 5 bases and J gave up 7 bases, with 21 bases separating them. The CDR3 runs 15 residues. Here the CDR3 DNA reads TGTGCCAGCAGCCCTAGCGCAAAGCAGTCGGGGGAGCAGTACTTC. Residues: CASSPSAKQSGEQYF.

Only one count was recorded for this clone. This chain uses TRBV19 with TRBJ2-5; 7 bases are a match to TRBD1. Germline V gives CDR1 LNHDA, CDR2 SQIVND (reference sequence). There are 15 residues in the CDR3. The V and J ends lost 10 bases and 2 bases, in that order; junction bases with no gene match: 13. CDR3 nucleotides: TGTGCCACCTCGACAGGGTCATTAATACAAGAGACCCAGTACTTC. This gives the protein CATSTGSLIQETQYF. Supplemented by reference TRBV19 and TRBJ2-5, the full variable domain reads DGGITQSPKYLFRKEGQNVTLSCEQNLNHDAMYWYRQDPGQGLRLIYYSQIVNDFQKGDIAEGYSVSREKKESFPLTVTSAQKNPTAFYLCATSTGSLIQETQYFGPGTRLLVL.

This rearrangement joins TRBV4-1 to TRBJ2-7, with a possible D match to TRBD2 (5 bases). Germline CDR1 and CDR2: MGHRA and YSYEKL. The CDR3 has 15 amino acids. V gave up 3 bases and J gave up 2 bases, with 14 bases separating them. Written as DNA, the CDR3 is TGCGCCAGCAGCCACTGGGCGGGCGGCGCCTACGAGCAGTACTTC. This translates into CASSHWAGGAYEQYF.

The chain joins TRBV7-9 to TRBJ2-7; D is ambiguous. The CDR3 contains 12 residues. Germline V gene lookup returns CDR1 SEHNR and CDR2 FQNEAQ (reference sequence). V shed 1 base and J shed 5 bases, with 6 bases lying between them. The CDR3 sequence is CASSLGVNEQYF. DNA of the CDR3: TGTGCCAGCAGCTTAGGCGTAAACGAGCAGTACTTC.

The gene calls are TRBV3-1 (or the pseudogene TRBV3-2) and TRBJ1-1; D may be TRBD1 (5 bases). Germline-derived CDR1 and CDR2 are LGHDT and YNNKEL (reference sequence). Deletions cut 0 bases from V and 1 base from J, with 9 bases between. The CDR3 spans 15 residues. In DNA, the CDR3 is TGTGCCAGCAGCCAAGATACAGGCCCGAACACTGAAGCTTTCTTT. Residues: CASSQDTGPNTEAFF.

V gene TRBV7-8 combines with J gene TRBJ2-1; D remains unclear. V lost 0 bases and J 0 bases, leaving 9 bases between the germline ends. Per germline, CDR1 SGHVS and CDR2 FQNEAQ. The CDR3 runs 16 residues. This chain's CDR3 is CASSLAATSSYNEQFF. CDR3 nucleotides: TGTGCCAGCAGCTTAGCTGCCACCAGCTCCTACAATGAGCAGTTCTTC.

As regards this clone: The same CDR3 is also encoded by other DNA sequences in this sample. The chain couples TRBV30 to TRBJ2-2; D may correspond to TRBD1 or TRBD2 (5 bases each). The V and J ends lost 3 bases and 5 bases respectively, with 10 bases between them. The length of the CDR3 is 13 residues. Germline lookup yields CDR1 GTSNPN and CDR2 SVGIG (reference sequence). The CDR3 coding sequence is TGTGCCTGGAGCCCTGGGGGAACCGGGGAGCTGTTTTTT. It is translated as CAWSPGGTGELFF.

The CDR3 coding sequence is TGCGCCAGCAGCCCGCCTAGCGAGAACTACGAGCAGTACTTC. Translation: CASSPPSENYEQYF. V and J are TRBV5-1 and TRBJ2-7; possibly TRBD2 for D (6 bases). The germline V gene encodes CDR1 SGHRS and CDR2 YFSETQ. V dropped 4 bases and J dropped 3 bases, with 14 bases sitting between them. The length of the CDR3 is 14 residues.

The table lists this clone with a count of one. In DNA, the CDR3 is TGTGCCAGCAGCCCTATGGCAGGGCCCCACTATGGCTACACCTTC. It yields the protein CASSPMAGPHYGYTF. This chain connects TRBV28 to TRBJ1-2; TRBD1 might be the D (5 bases). V lost 6 bases to trimming and J lost 3 bases, with 17 bases between them. Germline CDR1 MDHEN, CDR2 SYDVKM. The CDR3 runs 15 residues.

The V and J genes are TRBV19 and TRBJ1-2; tentatively, D is TRBD1 (5 bases). The V end lost 5 bases, the J end lost 5 bases, and 9 bases lay between the germline ends. Germline loops: CDR1 LNHDA, CDR2 SQIVND (reference sequence). This CDR3 has 12 residues. The CDR3 loop is CASSVGGYGYTF. CDR3 sequence (DNA): TGTGCCAGTAGTGTCGGGGGATATGGCTACACCTTC. Supplemented by reference TRBV19 and TRBJ1-2, the full variable domain reads DGGITQSPKYLFRKEGQNVTLSCEQNLNHDAMYWYRQDPGQGLRLIYYSQIVNDFQKGDIAEGYSVSREKKESFPLTVTSAQKNPTAFYLCASSVGGYGYTFGSGTRLTVV.

This sequence joins TRBV9 and TRBJ2-1, with D perhaps assigned TRBD1 or TRBD2 (5 bases each). The CDR3 totals 15 residues. The germline V gene has CDR1 SGDLS and CDR2 YYNGEE. V lost 2 bases, J lost 6 bases, and 15 bases lay in between. CDR3 DNA sequence: TGTGCCAGCAGCGTCGACCCGGGACCCTCCAATGAGCAGTTCTTC. Amino acid sequence: CASSVDPGPSNEQFF.

The gene calls are TRBV28 and TRBJ1-2; TRBD1 might be the D (5 bases). Trimming pared 3 bases from V and 4 bases from J, leaving 6 bases between. This CDR3 is built from 12 residues. From germline, CDR1 is MDHEN and CDR2 SYDVKM. The CDR3 loop reads CASSFRGYGYTF. DNA for the CDR3: TGTGCCAGCAGTTTTAGGGGCTATGGCTACACCTTC.

This chain uses TRBV27 with TRBJ2-7, with D maybe TRBD2 (6 bases). The CDR3 length is 14 residues. CDR1 and CDR2 (germline): MNHEY, SMNVEV (reference sequence). V lost 2 bases and J lost 3, with 11 bases in between. CDR3 DNA: TGTGCCAGCAGTTTAGAAGCGGGCCACTACGAGCAGTACTTC. Encoded protein: CASSLEAGHYEQYF.

DNA for the CDR3: TGTGCCACCTCCCGACAGTCCGAGGAAAAACTGTTTTTT. Translating gives CATSRQSEEKLFF. The V call is TRBV15, the J call TRBJ1-4; D possibly corresponds to TRBD1 (5 bases). The length of the CDR3 is 13 residues. Germline values: CDR1 LNHNV, CDR2 YYDKDF (reference sequence). V gave up 8 bases and J gave up 8 bases, with 15 bases separating them.

The gene calls are TRBV18 and TRBJ2-1; no clear D. The CDR3 length is 15 residues. Trimming removed 6 bases at V and 0 bases at J, with 12 bases between. Looked up from germline, CDR1 is KGHSH and CDR2 is LQKENI. CDR3 DNA: TGTGCCAGCTCCCCGAGCGAGAGCTCCTACAATGAGCAGTTCTTC. Translation: CASSPSESSYNEQFF.

The gene calls are TRBV14 and TRBJ1-1, with D perhaps matching TRBD1 (5 bases). Per the germline V gene, CDR1 is SGHDN and CDR2 is FVKESK. Trimming removed 4 bases from V and 6 bases from J, with 12 bases in between. The CDR3 runs to 13 residues. CDR3 in amino acids: CASSPTGGAEAFF. The DNA for the CDR3 is TGTGCCAGCAGCCCGACTGGGGGGGCTGAAGCTTTCTTT.

V and J are TRBV4-1 and TRBJ2-3; D is unresolved. V lost 0 bases and J 2 bases, leaving 3 bases between the germline ends. This CDR3 comprises 13 residues. Germline loops: CDR1 MGHRA, CDR2 YSYEKL. DNA of the CDR3: TGCGCCAGCAGCCAAGACTACACAGATACGCAGTATTTT. The encoded protein is CASSQDYTDTQYF.

The chain combines TRBV6-2 or TRBV6-3 with TRBJ1-1; D not resolved. Trimming removed 0 bases at V and 0 bases at J, with 14 bases between. Per the germline V gene, CDR1 is MNHEY and CDR2 is SVGEGT. This CDR3 has 17 amino acids. CDR3 sequence: CASSYSTPIVLNTEAFF. The CDR3 DNA follows: TGTGCCAGCAGTTACTCGACTCCGATTGTTTTGAACACTGAAGCTTTCTTT.

The chain has TRBV3-1 (or the pseudogene TRBV3-2) and TRBJ2-1; TRBD2 matches at 11 bases. The CDR3 extends over 17 amino acids. From germline, CDR1 is LGHDT and CDR2 YNNKEL (reference sequence). The trim removed 1 base at V and 6 bases at J, leaving 8 bases unmatched. CDR3 sequence: CASSQGRTSGSGNEQFF. CDR3 in DNA: TGTGCCAGCAGCCAAGGGAGAACTAGCGGGAGTGGCAATGAGCAGTTCTTC.

The chain carries TRBV4-1 and TRBJ2-7; a possible D gene is TRBD1 (6 bases). This CDR3 spans 13 amino acids. Looked up from germline, CDR1 is MGHRA and CDR2 is YSYEKL. With 6 bases removed from V and 5 bases from J, the gap between germline ends came to 14 bases. CDR3: CASRGLGGNEQYF. As DNA, the CDR3 is TGCGCCAGCAGAGGGTTAGGGGGAAACGAGCAGTACTTC.